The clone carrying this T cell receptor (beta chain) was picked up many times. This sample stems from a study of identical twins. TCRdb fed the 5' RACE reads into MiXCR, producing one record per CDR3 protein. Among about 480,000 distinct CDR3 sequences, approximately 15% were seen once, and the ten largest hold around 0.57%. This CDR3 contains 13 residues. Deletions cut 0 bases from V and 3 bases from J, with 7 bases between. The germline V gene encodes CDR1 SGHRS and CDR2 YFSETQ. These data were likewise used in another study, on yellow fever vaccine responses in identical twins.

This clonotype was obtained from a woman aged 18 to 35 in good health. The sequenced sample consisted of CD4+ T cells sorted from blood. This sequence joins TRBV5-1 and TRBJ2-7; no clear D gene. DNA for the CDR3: TGCGCCAGCAGCTTGGTACAGAACTACGAGCAGTACTTC. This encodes CASSLVQNYEQYF. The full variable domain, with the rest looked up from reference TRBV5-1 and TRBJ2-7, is KAGVTQTPRYLIKTRGQQVTLSCSPISGHRSVSWYQQTPGQGLQFLFEYFSETQRNKGNFPGRFSGRQFSNSRSEMNVSTLELGDSALYLCASSLVQNYEQYFGPGTRLTVT.